Shown below are 5 T cell receptor beta chains from a single sample sequenced in a study of immune evolution from preneoplasia to lung adenocarcinoma. TCRdb keeps only in-frame clones here, not all; method: immunoSEQ multiplex PCR. The sample lists 16,000 or so clones; around nine tenths were seen once. The sequenced sample was FFPE invasive lung adenocarcinoma tissue. These receptors all come from a person aged 65 to 85 with invasive lung adenocarcinoma.

The chain combines TRBV28 with TRBJ2-2; 9 positions match TRBD2. This CDR3 comprises 15 residues. Germline V CDR1 and CDR2: MDHEN, SYDVKM. The trim removed 7 bases at V and 5 bases at J, leaving 8 bases unmatched. CDR3 DNA sequence: TGTGCCAGCAAGATAGCGGGAGTAGGAACCGGGGAGCTGTTTTTT. Translation gives CASKIAGVGTGELFF.

The chain uses TRBV28 and TRBJ1-1; tentatively, D is TRBD1 (5 bases). The V end was cut by 6 bases, the J end by 3 bases, with 11 bases between. This CDR3 spans 13 amino acids. Germline CDR1 and CDR2: MDHEN and SYDVKM. Here the CDR3 reads CASSAGRHTEAFF. CDR3 sequence (DNA): TGTGCCAGCAGCGCGGGACGGCACACTGAAGCTTTCTTT. The whole variable domain, filled in from reference TRBV28 and TRBJ1-1, reads DVKVTQSSRYLVKRTGEKVFLECVQDMDHENMFWYRQDPGLGLRLIYFSYDVKMKEKGDIPEGYSVSREKKERFSLILESASTNQTSMYLCASSAGRHTEAFFGQGTRLTVV.

V and J are TRBV10-1 and TRBJ2-1; 10 nucleotides match TRBD2. This CDR3 contains 16 residues. V trimming: 2 bases; J trimming: 3 bases; junction bases outside the gene matches: 4. Germline V CDR1 and CDR2: WNHNN, SYGVQD (reference sequence). The CDR3 DNA is TGCGCCAGCAGTGAGGGGCGACTAGCGGGCTACAATGAGCAGTTCTTC. It codes for CASSEGRLAGYNEQFF.

The CDR3 loop is CSVRRISGVTDTQYF. The CDR3 nucleotides read TGCAGCGTTCGTCGCATTAGCGGGGTAACAGATACGCAGTATTTT. V and J are TRBV29-1 and TRBJ2-3; 8 positions agree with TRBD2. The germline V gene has CDR1 SQVTM and CDR2 ANQGSEA. CDR3 length equals 15 residues. The V segment lost 5 bases and the J segment 3 bases; nucleotides outside the gene matches: 10.

This clone was seen just once. The chain is built from TRBV2 and TRBJ1-1; 9 nucleotides agree with TRBD1. The CDR3 has 15 residues. With 9 bases clipped from V and 1 base from J, the junction kept 9 bases outside the gene matches. Germline V CDR1 and CDR2: SNHLY, FYNNEI. CDR3 sequence: CASGGTGMANTEAFF. The CDR3 bases are TGTGCCAGTGGGGGGACAGGGATGGCGAACACTGAAGCTTTCTTT.